The 16 T cell receptor beta chains below were found in one sample sequenced in a study of long-term antiretroviral therapy in people with HIV. The libraries were made with immunoSEQ v3.0 at survey level. The protocol was immunoSEQ multiplex PCR, while the TCRdb copy is restricted to in-frame clones and leaves out a portion. The sample consists of 25,000 to 30,000 clones, approximately 85% of them appearing once. Sequenced material: unsorted PBMCs, taken 2.9 years after starting antiretroviral therapy. These receptors all stem from a man aged 50 to 60 with HIV.

V is TRBV21-1 and J is TRBJ2-1; the DNA was not compared with TRBD2, the D call given in the table. TRBV21-1 is recorded as a pseudogene. This CDR3 is built from 14 residues. The CDR3 sequence: CASRCGGPYNEQFF. CDR3 bases: TGTGCCAGCCGCTGCGGGGGGCCATACAATGAGCAGTTCTTC.

This clone is a singleton in its sample. The V and J genes are TRBV11-2 and TRBJ2-5; D is unclear. In germline, CDR1 is SGHAT, CDR2 FQNNGV. The CDR3 totals 15 residues. V shed 0 bases and J shed 1 base, with 9 bases lying between them. Here the CDR3 DNA reads TGTGCCAGCAGCTTAGAGTACTCGCGCCAAGAGACCCAGTACTTC. This translates into CASSLEYSRQETQYF.

Concerning this clone: The DNA is omitted, as the CDR3 cannot be located on it reliably, and the CDR3 follows TCRdb's listing. The chain joins TRBV12-2 to TRBJ1-6; the table calls TRBD1, which could not be checked here. TRBV12-2 is listed as a pseudogene. The CDR3 length equals 15 residues, ends included. CDR3 sequence: CASRYFGTGTSPLHF.

This chain connects TRBV2 to TRBJ2-1; D not certain. Germline assignment: CDR1 SNHLY and CDR2 FYNNEI. This CDR3 region has 12 residues. V was shortened by 6 bases and J by 2 bases, with 5 bases between the two germline ends. The CDR3: CASSETYNEQFF. The CDR3 region has the DNA TGTGCCAGCAGCGAGACCTACAATGAGCAGTTCTTC. Combining the CDR3 with reference TRBV2 and TRBJ2-1 gives the whole variable domain EPEVTQTPSHQVTQMGQEVILRCVPISNHLYFYWYRQILGQKVEFLVSFYNNEISEKSEIFDDQFSVERPDGSNFTLKIRSTKLEDSAMYFCASSETYNEQFFGPGTRLTVL.

V is TRBV2 and J is TRBJ2-5; TRBD2 agrees at 11 bases. Germline CDR1 and CDR2: SNHLY and FYNNEI. This CDR3 spans 15 amino acids. Trimming took 4 bases from V and 5 from J; bases not matched to a gene: 6. DNA for the CDR3: TGTGCCAGCAGTGCCCAACTAGCGGGGGCGGAGACCCAGTACTTC. This codes for CASSAQLAGAETQYF.

The CDR3: CASSPNQEGELFF. CDR3 DNA: TGTGCCAGCAGTCCTAATCAAGAAGGGGAGCTGTTTTTT. The rearrangement joins TRBV6-5 to TRBJ2-2; D is undetermined. Looked up from germline, CDR1 is MNHEY and CDR2 is SVGAGI. The CDR3 has 13 amino acids. The V and J ends lost 5 bases and 8 bases respectively, with 12 bases between them.

CDR3 residues: CASTRETNTEAFF. CDR3 DNA sequence: TGCGCCAGCACCCGGGAGACGAACACTGAAGCTTTCTTT. J is TRBJ1-1 and V is TRBV5-1; D gene ambiguous. The CDR3 runs 13 residues. Trimming pared 6 bases from V and 1 base from J, leaving 10 bases between. In germline, CDR1 is SGHRS, CDR2 YFSETQ.

CDR3 nucleotide sequence: TGCGCCAGCAGCCACGGACAGCTTTATGGCTACACCTTC. This translates into CASSHGQLYGYTF. This sequence joins TRBV4-1 and TRBJ1-2, with D perhaps matching TRBD1 (6 bases). The CDR3 covers 13 residues. The V and J ends lost 3 bases and 5 bases respectively, with 10 bases between them. Germline values: CDR1 MGHRA, CDR2 YSYEKL.

CDR3 in DNA: TGTGCCAGCAGCCGAGGGTCAGATACGCAGTATTTT. Its protein product is CASSRGSDTQYF. The chain uses TRBV9 and TRBJ2-3, with D perhaps TRBD2 (5 bases). From germline, CDR1 is SGDLS and CDR2 YYNGEE. CDR3 size: 12 residues. The germline V and J ends were trimmed by 4 bases and 4 bases, with 7 bases remaining between them.

V is TRBV19 and J is TRBJ1-1; possible D gene TRBD1, 5 bases. The germline V and J ends were trimmed by 4 bases and 4 bases, with 10 bases remaining between them. This CDR3 contains 13 residues. The germline CDR1 and CDR2 sequences are LNHDA and SQIVND (reference sequence). CDR3 residues: CASSNRRGTEAFF. The CDR3 DNA is TGTGCCAGTAGTAACAGAAGGGGCACTGAAGCTTTCTTT.

This clone turned up a few times. The rearrangement links TRBV4-1 to TRBJ1-1; TRBD1 might be the D (6 bases). This CDR3 has 14 residues. Germline lookup yields CDR1 MGHRA and CDR2 YSYEKL. Trimming took 0 bases from V and 4 from J, leaving 9 bases between them. The CDR3 coding sequence is TGCGCCAGCAGCCAAGATCAAGGGGGCACTGAAGCTTTCTTT. Amino acid sequence: CASSQDQGGTEAFF.

V usage is TRBV7-2 and J usage is TRBJ2-3; 9 nucleotides agree with TRBD2. This CDR3 contains 16 residues. J gave up 2 bases and V 5 bases, and 8 bases lay outside the gene matches. CDR1 is SGHTA, CDR2 FQGNSA, per germline. CDR3: CASSTLAGRITDTQYF. In DNA, the CDR3 is TGTGCCAGCAGCACGCTAGCGGGACGTATCACAGATACGCAGTATTTT.

The genes are TRBV30 and TRBJ1-2; D is uncertain. The CDR3 covers 14 residues. CDR1 is GTSNPN, CDR2 SVGIG, per germline (reference sequence). Trimming stripped 3 bases from V and 5 bases from J, with 16 bases between. This CDR3 reads CAWRAWSDAYGYTF. The CDR3 coding sequence is TGTGCCTGGAGGGCCTGGAGTGACGCTTATGGCTACACCTTC.

The V gene is TRBV29-1, the J gene TRBJ1-1; D is possibly TRBD1 (6 bases). The CDR3 consists of 12 residues. The V gene's germline CDR1 is SQVTM and CDR2 ANQGSEA. The V end lost 5 bases, the J end lost 7 bases, and 14 bases lay between the germline ends. The CDR3 DNA sequence: TGCAGCGTTTTAGGGGGTGGGGGTGAAGCTTTCTTT. Protein: CSVLGGGGEAFF.

The chain recombines TRBV7-3 with TRBJ1-1, with D unclear. The germline V and J ends were trimmed by 0 bases and 1 base, with 12 bases remaining between them. There are 16 residues in the CDR3. The germline V gene has CDR1 SGHTA and CDR2 FQGTGA. CDR3 DNA: TGTGCCAGCAGCTTAACCGGCGCTACTTCGAACACTGAAGCTTTCTTT. It codes for CASSLTGATSNTEAFF.

This sequence joins TRBV19 and TRBJ2-7; D remains ambiguous. The V gene's germline CDR1 is LNHDA and CDR2 SQIVND (reference sequence). The CDR3 loop spans 12 amino acids. Deletions cut 5 bases from V and 3 bases from J, with 8 bases between. The DNA for the CDR3 is TGTGCCAGTAGTGCCAGTGTCTACGAGCAGTACTTC. The encoded protein is CASSASVYEQYF.